The source of this T cell receptor (beta chain) is a study of glioma-infiltrating T cells (dated by TCRdb to 2016 to 2017). Background for the entire study: TCR alpha- and beta-chain repertoires were sequenced from glioma tissue, non-neoplastic brain tissue and matched peripheral blood mononuclear cells. The paired cohort comprised three low-grade glioma patients, 7 or 8 primary glioblastoma patients and three non-glioma patients contributing non-neoplastic brain tissue. To gauge divergence between tissue and blood T-cell populations, every tissue-infiltrating repertoire was compared against the peripheral blood repertoire from the same patient. Results and caveats for the whole study, not just this receptor: VJ-independent divergence between tissue and blood was below expectation in non-neoplastic patients but above expectation in all gliomas, especially low-grade gliomas. The group comparisons were based on small numbers of patients: three non-neoplastic, three low-grade glioma and roughly eight glioblastoma patients. Only a very small number of CDR3 sequences turned up in both tissue and blood, a result put down to high CDR3 diversity combined with limited sampling.

Turning to this clonotype: Its antigen is unknown. A much larger clone is a single base away; this may be a read error.

The CDR3 starts with the cysteine, ends with the phenylalanine, and has 17 residues. The read is trimmed to its CDR3 DNA, 51 bases read in frame from base 1. Per the germline V gene (reference sequence), DFQATT is the CDR1 and SNEGSKA is the CDR2. For this chain, trimming is 0 bases at the V end and 4 bases at the J end, and the number of junction bases without a gene match is 9. The iRepertoire nested amplicon-rescue multiplex PCR (arm-PCR) platform was used to amplify TCR alpha and beta CDR3 regions from RNA. For one-step reverse transcription and amplification, roughly 90-400 ng of tissue mRNA or PBMC total RNA was used as input. After bead purification, a secondary multiplex PCR added Illumina adapters, and libraries were gel-purified between 200 and 400 bp. The libraries contained internal 6-nucleotide barcodes that were used for demultiplexing. Sequencing of the libraries was done on an Illumina MiSeq using 2x220 or 2x250 nucleotide paired-end reads. In the paper's pipeline: Paired reads were merged using FLASH 1.2.11 and were aligned to the GRCh37 human genome using BWA-MEM, after which TRA and TRB reads were extracted. V and J assignment used an IMGT-derived reference of cassette sequences and CDR3 motifs that included pseudogenes. Reads were translated in three frames, and productive CDR3s were defined as those with a C...FGXG motif and no stop codons. Clonotypes were defined as unique combinations of V-J cassette pair and CDR3 amino acid sequence. Filtering of reads was based on Hamming distance, with the threshold set by the sequence error rate of each sample in mapped regions. TCRdb reprocessing: public reads trimmed at Q25 with fastp, clones called with MiXCR, in-frame beta chains kept. Every CDR3 protein is listed once, alongside the most common genes and DNA of its rows. The V and J calls and clone size are TCRdb's, not the authors'. Across this sample there are more than 95,000 distinct CDR3 sequences, with approximately 28% seen only once. 40% to 55% of the sample is taken by the ten largest.

Sequenced: glioma tissue, nonneoplastic brain tissue, or PBMCs (not recorded which). The V gene is TRBV20-1 and the J gene is TRBJ2-2; 9 central nucleotides agree with TRBD1. The receptor comes from a human donor with low-grade glioma or glioblastoma, undergoing nonglioma brain surgery, or in good health (not recorded which). The encoded CDR3 is CSARENRGRRSTGELFF. The base sequence is TGCAGTGCTAGAGAGAACAGGGGGCGCAGGAGCACCGGGGAGCTGTTTTTT.